A single sample gave rise to the 9 T cell receptor beta chains below, sequenced in a study of monozygotic twins with cystic fibrosis. Here immunoSEQ multiplex PCR was the method, and the copy in TCRdb shows in-frame clones only, minus some. The sample lists around 26,000 clones; around 96% were seen once. Input material: blood. All receptors derive from a girl aged 2-10 years with cystic fibrosis.

V usage is TRBV6-6 and J usage is TRBJ2-5, with 9 nucleotides matching TRBD2. With V trimmed by 6 bases and J by 5 bases, 7 bases remained unmatched. The germline CDR1 and CDR2 sequences are MNHNY and SVGAGI (reference sequence). The CDR3 loop spans 14 amino acids. The CDR3 region has the DNA TGTGCCAGCAGCCTCCTGACTAGCGGTGAGACCCAGTACTTC. This encodes CASSLLTSGETQYF.

V and J are TRBV6-1 and TRBJ2-5; 12 bases line up with TRBD2. Germline V gives CDR1 MNHNS, CDR2 SASEGT. The V segment lost 6 bases and the J segment 6 bases; nucleotides outside the gene matches: 5. The CDR3 totals 14 residues. The CDR3 spells CASSETSGSQTQYF. The CDR3 nucleotides are TGTGCCAGCAGCGAGACTAGCGGGAGCCAGACCCAGTACTTC.

V and J are TRBV5-4 and TRBJ2-5, with D tentatively TRBD2 (6 bases). CDR3 length: 16 residues. The V gene lost 0 bases and the J gene lost 4 bases, with 16 bases spanning the gap. Per the germline V gene, CDR1 is SGHNT and CDR2 is YYREEE (reference sequence). CDR3 protein: CASSLVQGGYGETQYF. In nucleotides, the CDR3 is TGTGCCAGCAGCTTGGTGCAGGGAGGTTATGGAGAGACCCAGTACTTC. Full variable domain (outside the CDR3, taken from reference TRBV5-4 and TRBJ2-5): ETGVTQSPTHLIKTRGQQVTLRCSSQSGHNTVSWYQQALGQGPQFIFQYYREEENGRGNFPPRFSGLQFPNYSSELNVNALELDDSALYLCASSLVQGGYGETQYFGPGTRLLVL.

The CDR3 loop is CASSPRGQGVNTEAFF. CDR3 in DNA: TGTGCCAGCTCACCACGGGGCCAAGGGGTGAACACTGAAGCTTTCTTT. The chain combines TRBV18 with TRBJ1-1, with a tentative D call TRBD1 (5 bases). V was pared by 1 base and J by 0 bases, with 12 bases between. CDR3 size: 16 residues. Germline loops: CDR1 KGHSH, CDR2 LQKENI.

This chain uses TRBV2 with TRBJ1-2; D not certain. This CDR3 is built from 13 residues. CDR1 SNHLY and CDR2 FYNNEI come from the germline V gene. Trimming pared 6 bases from V and 0 bases from J, leaving 8 bases between. CDR3 bases: TGTGCCAGCAGGCAGTTATCTAACTATGGCTACACCTTC. Encoded protein: CASRQLSNYGYTF.

The V call is TRBV11-2, the J call TRBJ2-3; D unresolved. Trimming took 2 bases from V and 1 from J, leaving 7 bases between them. Germline V gene data show CDR1 as SGHAT and CDR2 as FQNNGV. CDR3 length: 14 residues. CDR3 bases: TGTGCCAGCAGCTTAATGAGACGCACAGATACGCAGTATTTT. Amino acids: CASSLMRRTDTQYF.

This CDR3 is CASSQEASDAQQYF. Written as DNA, the CDR3 is TGTGCCAGCAGCCAAGAGGCTTCGGACGCCCAGCAGTACTTC. The chain combines TRBV4-2 with TRBJ2-7; D gene uncertain. The germline V gene encodes CDR1 LGHNA and CDR2 YNFKEQ. The CDR3 contains 14 residues. V was clipped by 0 bases and J by 8 bases, with 14 bases between them.

The chain couples TRBV5-1 to TRBJ1-1; 9 positions match TRBD1. V trimming: 4 bases; J trimming: 12 bases; junction bases outside the gene matches: 13. The CDR3 is 14 amino acids. CDR1 SGHRS and CDR2 YFSETQ come from the germline V gene. This CDR3 reads CASSQEPQGAWTFF. The CDR3 DNA is TGCGCCAGCAGCCAGGAGCCACAGGGGGCATGGACTTTCTTT.

V usage is TRBV28 and J usage is TRBJ2-7; 12 bases match TRBD2. Germline V lookup: CDR1 MDHEN, CDR2 SYDVKM. V was clipped by 8 bases and J by 1 base; unmatched bases: 3. The CDR3 is 14 amino acids. CDR3 loop: CASHTSGGSYEQYF. For the CDR3, the DNA is TGTGCCAGCCATACTAGCGGGGGGTCCTACGAGCAGTACTTC.